The sample holds a few counts of the clone carrying this T cell receptor (beta chain). CDR1 and CDR2 from the germline V gene are ENHRY and SYGVKD. J lost 6 bases, V lost 4 bases, and 7 bases had no gene match. The CDR3 length is 15 residues. This specimen comes from a study of T-cell memory formation after mild COVID-19. TCRdb recomputed calls from the 5' RACE reads with MiXCR, one row per CDR3 protein. This sample has hundreds of thousands of distinct CDR3 sequences, with about an eighth found just once. The material sequenced was PBMCs or a T cell subset sorted from them (not recorded which). V usage is TRBV10-3 and J usage is TRBJ2-1, with 9 positions matching TRBD1. The source of this sequence is a man aged 18 to 29 who had mild COVID-19 (a few samples of this study predate the infection). Cell type and time point are not known. The CDR3 DNA is TGTGCCATCAGTGGCGGGACAGGGAAGAGCAATGAGCAGTTCTTC. Translated, it gives CAISGGTGKSNEQFF.